This paragraph covers one T cell receptor (beta chain) sequence. The target antigen is unknown. V was clipped by 3 bases and J by 8 bases, with 8 bases between them. Germline-derived CDR1 and CDR2 are SEHNR and FQNEAQ (reference sequence). This CDR3 contains 12 residues. The data are from a study of blood T cells in healthy people across ages. At the level of the study: Per two T cells, template switching captured roughly one barcoded beta molecule.

A J-beta primer mix and a sample-barcoded 5' primer were used in a second PCR of about 6 to 12 cycles. Template switching added a 12-random-nucleotide identifier to every cDNA molecule. TCRdb reanalysed the 5' RACE reads using MiXCR and keeps one entry per CDR3 protein. The sample records 1.2 million to 1.5 million distinct CDR3 sequences, approximately 38% being singletons. The study's findings and limits: The long-lived group displayed more naive CD4+ cells, plus higher diversity, than the aged donors did. A strong correlation was seen between TCR beta diversity and naive T cell percentage.

Source material: blood. The chain combines TRBV7-9 with TRBJ2-1, with D maybe TRBD2 (5 bases). The sequence was obtained from a woman aged 18-30 years in good health. The CDR3 DNA follows: TGTGCCAGCAGCTTTCCGGGGTATGAGCAGTTCTTC. Amino acid sequence: CASSFPGYEQFF.